The entry below describes one TCR beta chain. J gave up 2 bases and V 7 bases, and 9 bases lay outside the gene matches. Germline loops: CDR1 SGHTA, CDR2 FQGNSA. The CDR3 totals 16 residues. Execution of the assay was at deep level. Assay: immunoSEQ multiplex PCR; the TCRdb copy retains only in-frame clones and omits some. The profile shows 2 million to 3 million clones, roughly 93% of them singletons. This sample is drawn from a study of shared clonotypes between healthy human individuals. Sequenced material: naive CD4+ T cells from PBMCs. The subset was: CD45RA+ positively selected. The rearrangement joins TRBV7-2 to TRBJ2-1; 9 nucleotides agree with TRBD2. The source of this sequence is a man between 18 and 29 years old in good health. Some clones in this sample may be carry-over from other donors' samples. The CDR3 region has the DNA TGTGCCAGCACCCAGGCCGGGACTAGCCCCTACAATGAGCAGTTCTTC. Its protein is CASTQAGTSPYNEQFF.